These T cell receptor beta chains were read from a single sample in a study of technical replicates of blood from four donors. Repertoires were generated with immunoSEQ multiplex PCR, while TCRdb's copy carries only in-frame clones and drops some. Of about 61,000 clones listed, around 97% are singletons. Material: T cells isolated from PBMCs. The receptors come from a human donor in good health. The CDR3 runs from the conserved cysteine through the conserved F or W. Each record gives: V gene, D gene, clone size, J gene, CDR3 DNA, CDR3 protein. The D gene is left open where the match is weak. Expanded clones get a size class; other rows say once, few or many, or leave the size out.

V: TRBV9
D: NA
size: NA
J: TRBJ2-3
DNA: TGTGCCAGCGGCCGGGGGGCCAAAGATACGCAGTATTTT
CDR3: CASGRGAKDTQYF

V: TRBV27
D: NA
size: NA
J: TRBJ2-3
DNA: TGTGCCAGCAGTTCCCTCCTTCATAGCGTCACAGATACGCAGTATTTT
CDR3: CASSSLLHSVTDTQYF

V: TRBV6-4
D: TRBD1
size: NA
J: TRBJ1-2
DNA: TGTGCCAGCAGTGATGGTGACAGGGTGGATGGCTACACCTTC
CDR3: CASSDGDRVDGYTF

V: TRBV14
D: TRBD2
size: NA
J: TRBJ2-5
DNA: TGTGCCAGCAGCCAAGATTTCCGGGAGGGACAAGAGACCCAGTACTTC
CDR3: CASSQDFREGQETQYF

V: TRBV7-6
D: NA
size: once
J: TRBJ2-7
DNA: TGTGCCAGCAGCCGTCTGTCAGGGGTCGAGCAGTACTTC
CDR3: CASSRLSGVEQYF

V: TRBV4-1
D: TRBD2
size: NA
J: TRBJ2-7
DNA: TGCGCCAGCAGCCAAGTAGCGGGAGGTGGAGAGCAGTACTTC
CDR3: CASSQVAGGGEQYF

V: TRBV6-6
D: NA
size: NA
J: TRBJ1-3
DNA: TGTGCCAGCAGCAGTGGCTCTGGAAACACCATATATTTT
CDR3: CASSSGSGNTIYF

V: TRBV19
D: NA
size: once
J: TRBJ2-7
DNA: TGTGCCAGTAGTCTAAGGGGGTACGAGCAGTACTTC
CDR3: CASSLRGYEQYF

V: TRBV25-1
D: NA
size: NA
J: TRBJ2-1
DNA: TGTGCCAGCAGTGAGACCCGACAGTTAAAGAGACACAATGAGCAGTTCTTC
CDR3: CASSETRQLKRHNEQFF

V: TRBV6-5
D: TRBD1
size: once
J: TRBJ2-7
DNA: TGTGCCAGCAGTTACTTGTCCAGGGGGCTCGAGCAGTACTTC
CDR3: CASSYLSRGLEQYF

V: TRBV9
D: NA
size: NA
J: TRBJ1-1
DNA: TGTGCCAGCAGCCCGGAGAGAGACACTGAAGCTTTCTTT
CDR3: CASSPERDTEAFF

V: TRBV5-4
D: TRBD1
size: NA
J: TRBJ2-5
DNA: TGTGCCAGCAGCGATTACAGGGGTGGAGAGACCCAGTACTTC
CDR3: CASSDYRGGETQYF

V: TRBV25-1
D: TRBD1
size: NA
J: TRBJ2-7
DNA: TGTGCCAGCAGACGGACAGGGGGATACGAGCAGTACTTC
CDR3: CASRRTGGYEQYF

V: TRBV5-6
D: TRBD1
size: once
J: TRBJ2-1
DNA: TGTGCCAGCAGCTTAGGGACAGACTACAATGAGCAGTTCTTC
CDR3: CASSLGTDYNEQFF

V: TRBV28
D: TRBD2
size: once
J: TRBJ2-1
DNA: TGTGCCAGCACAACCCCGACCTGGACTAGCGGGGGAAGCTCCTACAATGAGCAGTTCTTC
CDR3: CASTTPTWTSGGSSYNEQFF

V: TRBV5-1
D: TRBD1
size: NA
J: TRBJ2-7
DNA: TGCGCCAGCAGCTTGCCGAAGACAGGGGGAAAGGGCGAGCAGTACTTC
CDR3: CASSLPKTGGKGEQYF

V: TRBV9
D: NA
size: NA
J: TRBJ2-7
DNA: TGTGCCAGCAGCCTCGGGACTGGCTACGAGCAGTACTTC
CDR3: CASSLGTGYEQYF

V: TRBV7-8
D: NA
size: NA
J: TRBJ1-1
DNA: TGTGCCAGCAGCTTAGGATTGTACAGAATTAACACTGAAGCTTTCTTT
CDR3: CASSLGLYRINTEAFF

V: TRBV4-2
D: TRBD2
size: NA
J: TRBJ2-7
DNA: TGTGCCAGCAGCCAAGATCTGACTAGCGGCGACGAGCAGTACTTC
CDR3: CASSQDLTSGDEQYF

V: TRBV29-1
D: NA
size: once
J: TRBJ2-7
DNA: TGCAGCGTTGTAGCCGGAAGACTCTACGAGCAGTACTTC
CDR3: CSVVAGRLYEQYF

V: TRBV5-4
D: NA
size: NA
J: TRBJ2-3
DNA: TGTGCCAGCAGCTTGGGTCGGGAGCGAACAGATACGCAGTATTTT
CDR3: CASSLGRERTDTQYF

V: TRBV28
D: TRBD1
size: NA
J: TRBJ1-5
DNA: TGTGCCAGCAGTTACGGGACAGGGGGCAATCAGCCCCAGCATTTT
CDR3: CASSYGTGGNQPQHF

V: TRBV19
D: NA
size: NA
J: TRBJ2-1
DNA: TGTGCCAGTAATGATAGATACAATGAGCAGTTCTTC
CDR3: CASNDRYNEQFF

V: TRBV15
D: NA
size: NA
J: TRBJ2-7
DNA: TGTGCCACCAGCAGAGACCAGGGGCGAAACTCCTACGAGCAGTACTTC
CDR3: CATSRDQGRNSYEQYF

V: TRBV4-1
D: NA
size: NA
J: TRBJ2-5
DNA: TGCGCCAGCAGCCAAGATTTGAGGGGGTCAGGCAAAGAGACCCAGTACTTC
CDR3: CASSQDLRGSGKETQYF

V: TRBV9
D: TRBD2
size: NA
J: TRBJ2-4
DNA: TGTGCCAGCAGTGACCCACTAGCGGGAGGGCTTAAAAACATTCAGTACTTC
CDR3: CASSDPLAGGLKNIQYF

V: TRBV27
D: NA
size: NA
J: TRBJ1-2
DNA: TGTGCCAGCAGTTATGGGGGGGAAAGTGGTGGCTACACCTTC
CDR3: CASSYGGESGGYTF

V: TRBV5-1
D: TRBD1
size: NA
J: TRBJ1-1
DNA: TGCGCCAGCAGCTTGGTTGGGACAGGGGGCGCGGACACTGAAGCTTTCTTT
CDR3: CASSLVGTGGADTEAFF

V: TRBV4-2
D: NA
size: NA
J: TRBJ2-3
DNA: TGTGCCAGCAGCCCCCTGGGCCTGGTCGGAGATACGCAGTATTTT
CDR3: CASSPLGLVGDTQYF

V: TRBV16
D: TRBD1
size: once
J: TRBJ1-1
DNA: TGTGCCAGCAGCCAAGCCTACAGGGGGCCCAGGAACACTGAAGCTTTCTTT
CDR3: CASSQAYRGPRNTEAFF

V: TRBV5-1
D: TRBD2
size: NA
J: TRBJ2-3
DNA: TGCGCCAGCAGTTCCTTCAGCGGGAGCGGAGATACGCAGTATTTT
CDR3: CASSSFSGSGDTQYF

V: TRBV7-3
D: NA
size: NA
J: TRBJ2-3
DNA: TGTGCCAGCAGCGGACAGGGACTACCGTCCTCCCCAGATACGCAGTATTTT
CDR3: CASSGQGLPSSPDTQYF

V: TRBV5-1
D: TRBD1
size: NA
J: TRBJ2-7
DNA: TGCGCCAGCAGCTTGTTGGACAGGTCCTACGAGCAGTACTTC
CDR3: CASSLLDRSYEQYF

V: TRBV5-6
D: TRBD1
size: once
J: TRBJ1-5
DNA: TGTGCCAGCAGCCTCGGGACAGGGCGCAATCAGCCCCAGCATTTT
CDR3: CASSLGTGRNQPQHF

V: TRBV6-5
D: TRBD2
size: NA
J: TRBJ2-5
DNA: TGTGCCAGCAGTTACGGAGCGGGAGGGGTTGGAGAGACCCAGTACTTC
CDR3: CASSYGAGGVGETQYF